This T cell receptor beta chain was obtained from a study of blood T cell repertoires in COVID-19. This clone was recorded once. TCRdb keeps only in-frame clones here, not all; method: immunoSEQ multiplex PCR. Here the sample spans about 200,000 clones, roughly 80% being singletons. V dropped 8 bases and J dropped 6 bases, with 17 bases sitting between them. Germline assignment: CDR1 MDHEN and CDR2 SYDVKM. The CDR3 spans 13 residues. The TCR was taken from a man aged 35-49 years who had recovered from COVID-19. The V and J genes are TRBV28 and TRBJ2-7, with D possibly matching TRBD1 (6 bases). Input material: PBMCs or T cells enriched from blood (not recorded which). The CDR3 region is CASRGQLRGEQYF. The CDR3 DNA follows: TGTGCCAGCCGCGGACAGCTACGAGGCGAGCAGTACTTC.